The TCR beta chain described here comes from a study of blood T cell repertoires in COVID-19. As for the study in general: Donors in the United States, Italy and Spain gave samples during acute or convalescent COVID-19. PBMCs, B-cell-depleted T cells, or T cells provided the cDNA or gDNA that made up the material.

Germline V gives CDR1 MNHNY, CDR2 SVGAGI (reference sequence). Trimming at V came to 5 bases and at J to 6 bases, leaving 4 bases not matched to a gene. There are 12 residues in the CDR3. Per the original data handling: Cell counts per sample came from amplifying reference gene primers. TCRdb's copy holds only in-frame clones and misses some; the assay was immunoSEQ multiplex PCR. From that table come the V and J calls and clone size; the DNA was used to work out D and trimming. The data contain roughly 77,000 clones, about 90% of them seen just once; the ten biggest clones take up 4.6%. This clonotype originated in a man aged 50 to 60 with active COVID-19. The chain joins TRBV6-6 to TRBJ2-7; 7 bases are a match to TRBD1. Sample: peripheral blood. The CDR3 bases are TGTGCCAGCAGTCGACAGGGTGTCGAGCAGTACTTC. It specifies CASSRQGVEQYF.